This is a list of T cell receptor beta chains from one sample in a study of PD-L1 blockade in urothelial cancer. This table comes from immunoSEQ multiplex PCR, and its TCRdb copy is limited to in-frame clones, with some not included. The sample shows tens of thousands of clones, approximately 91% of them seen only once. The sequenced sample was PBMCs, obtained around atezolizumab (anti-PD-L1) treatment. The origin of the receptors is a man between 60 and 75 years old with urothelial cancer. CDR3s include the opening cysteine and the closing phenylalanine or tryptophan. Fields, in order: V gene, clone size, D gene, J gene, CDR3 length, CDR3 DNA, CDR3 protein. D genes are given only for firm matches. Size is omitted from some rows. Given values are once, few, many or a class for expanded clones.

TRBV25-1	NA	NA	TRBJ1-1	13	TGTGCCAGCATCAGGGTAGGTGGACCTGAAGCTTTCTTT	CASIRVGGPEAFF
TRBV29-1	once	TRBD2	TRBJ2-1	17	TGCAGCGTTGTGAGGGCCCCGGGACTAGCGGGGGGCAATGAGCAGTTCTTC	CSVVRAPGLAGGNEQFF
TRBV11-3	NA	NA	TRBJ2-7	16	TGTGCCAGCAGGCCTATCGGTTCCGTTCCTTCCTACGAGCAGTACTTC	CASRPIGSVPSYEQYF
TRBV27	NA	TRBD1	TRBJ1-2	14	TGTGCCAGCTCCAGGTCAGGGGGCGAGGAGGGCTACACCTTC	CASSRSGGEEGYTF
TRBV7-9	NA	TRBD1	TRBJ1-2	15	TGTGCCAGCAGCTTAGCGGACAGGGGGCGGGATGGCTACACCTTC	CASSLADRGRDGYTF
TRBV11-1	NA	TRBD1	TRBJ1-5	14	TGTGCCAGCAGCACTACAGGGGCCGATCAGCCCCAGCATTTT	CASSTTGADQPQHF
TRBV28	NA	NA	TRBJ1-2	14	TGTGCCAGCAGTTTATCGGACAGTTCCTATGGCTACACCTTC	CASSLSDSSYGYTF
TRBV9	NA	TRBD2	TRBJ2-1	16	TGTGCCAGCAGCCCCCCCGCCGGGGGGGGATACAATGAGCAGTTCTTC	CASSPPAGGGYNEQFF
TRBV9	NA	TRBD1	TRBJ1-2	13	TGTGCCAGCAGCGGGGGGACAGGTCGGGGCTACACCTTC	CASSGGTGRGYTF
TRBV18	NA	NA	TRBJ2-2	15	TGTGCCAGCTCACCACGGACTGGGAACACCGGGGAGCTGTTTTTT	CASSPRTGNTGELFF
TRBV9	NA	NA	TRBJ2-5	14	TGTGCCAGCAGCGTGGAGGGCGGCAAAGAGACCCAGTACTTC	CASSVEGGKETQYF
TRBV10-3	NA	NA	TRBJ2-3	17	TGTGCCATCAGTGAGTCGGCGGGCGATAGGCGGGCAGATACGCAGTATTTT	CAISESAGDRRADTQYF
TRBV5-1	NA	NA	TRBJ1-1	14	TGCGCCAGCAGCTTGAATTCGGGAACGGATGAAGCTTTCTTT	CASSLNSGTDEAFF
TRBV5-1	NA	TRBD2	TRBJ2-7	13	TGCGCCAGCAGAGGGACTAACTCCTACGAGCAGTACTTC	CASRGTNSYEQYF
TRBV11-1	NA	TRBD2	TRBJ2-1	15	TGTGCCAGCAGCTTCGAGGCGGGAGTCTACAATGAGCAGTTCTTC	CASSFEAGVYNEQFF
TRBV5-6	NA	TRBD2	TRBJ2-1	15	TGTGCCAGCAGCTTGAGTGCTAGCGGGGGCTATGAGCAGTTCTTC	CASSLSASGGYEQFF
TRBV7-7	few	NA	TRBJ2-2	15	TGTGCTAGCAGCTTCTCAGTACTCGACTCCGGGGAGCTGTTTTTT	CASSFSVLDSGELFF
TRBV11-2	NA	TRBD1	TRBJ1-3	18	TGTGCCAGCAGCTCGGGGACAGGTGTCCGTCGCTCTGGAAACACCATATATTTT	CASSSGTGVRRSGNTIYF
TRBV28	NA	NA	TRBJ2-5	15	TGTGCCAGCAGTCCAAGACTAGTACATCAAGAGACCCAGTACTTC	CASSPRLVHQETQYF
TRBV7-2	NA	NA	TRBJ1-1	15	TGTGCCAGCAGCTTGGGGGCAGAGATGAACACTGAAGCTTTCTTT	CASSLGAEMNTEAFF
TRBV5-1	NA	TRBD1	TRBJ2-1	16	TGCGCCAGCAGCTGGGGGACAGCCAACCTCAATTTCGAGCAGTTCTTC	CASSWGTANLNFEQFF
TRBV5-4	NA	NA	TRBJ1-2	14	TGTGCCAGCAGCCCGGACACCTCAAACTATGGCTACACCTTC	CASSPDTSNYGYTF
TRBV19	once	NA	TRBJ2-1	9	TGTGCCCGTCTAAATGAGCAGTTCTTC	CARLNEQFF
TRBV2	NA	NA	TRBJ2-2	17	TGTGCCAGCAGTAGCTCCCTCGGGGCAGGGGCCGTTGGGGAGCTGTTTTTT	CASSSSLGAGAVGELFF
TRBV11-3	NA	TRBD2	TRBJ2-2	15	TGTGCCAGCAGCCCGAGCGGGAGGACCGGCGGGGAGCTGTTTTTT	CASSPSGRTGGELFF
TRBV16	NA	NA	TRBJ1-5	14	TGTGCCAGCAGCCAACCTGGCGGGGATCAGCCCCAGCATTTT	CASSQPGGDQPQHF
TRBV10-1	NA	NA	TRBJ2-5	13	TGCGCCAGCCAACCCGGACAGCAAGAGACCCAGTACTTC	CASQPGQQETQYF
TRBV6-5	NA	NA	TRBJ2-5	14	TGTGCCAGCAGGGAAGTCCTGCCCCCGGGGGCCCAGTACTTC	CASREVLPPGAQYF
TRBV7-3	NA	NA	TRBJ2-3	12	TGTGCCAGCAGCCGGGAAGCAGATACGCAGTATTTT	CASSREADTQYF
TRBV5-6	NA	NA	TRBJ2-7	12	TGTGCCAGCAGCTCAAGGGGCTACGAGCAGTACTTC	CASSSRGYEQYF
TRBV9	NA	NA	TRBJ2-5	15	TGTGCCAGCAGCCTACAACACGGGTACCAAGAGACCCAGTACTTC	CASSLQHGYQETQYF
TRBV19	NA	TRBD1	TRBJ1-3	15	TGTGCCAGTAGTATCCGACAGGGGGCCGGGAACACCATATATTTT	CASSIRQGAGNTIYF
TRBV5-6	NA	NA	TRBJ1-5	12	TGTGCCAGCAGCTTGCAGTCTCAGCCCCAGCATTTT	CASSLQSQPQHF
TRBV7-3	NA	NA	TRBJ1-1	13	TGTGCCAGCAGTACCGACAGAGCCACTGAAGCTTTCTTT	CASSTDRATEAFF
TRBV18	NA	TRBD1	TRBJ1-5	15	TGTGCCAGCTCACTCGGGACAGGGTACAATCAGCCCCAGCATTTT	CASSLGTGYNQPQHF
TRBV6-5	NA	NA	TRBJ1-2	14	TGTGCCAGCAGTTATCAAGGGGCAGTAAACTCCTACACCTTC	CASSYQGAVNSYTF
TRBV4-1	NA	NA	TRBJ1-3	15	TGCGCCAGCAGCCAAGAGGGGGCGCTGGGAAACACCATATATTTT	CASSQEGALGNTIYF
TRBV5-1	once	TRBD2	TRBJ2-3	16	TGCGCCAGCAGCCCCCAAGGGGGACTAGTTACAGATACGCAGTATTTT	CASSPQGGLVTDTQYF
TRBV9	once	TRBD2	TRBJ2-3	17	TGTGCCAGCAGCGCGAGACTAGCGGGAGAGAGGACAGATACGCAGTATTTT	CASSARLAGERTDTQYF
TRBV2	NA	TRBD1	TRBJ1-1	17	TGTGCCAGCAGTGAAGTGGGGACAGGGGTAATCGACACTGAAGCTTTCTTT	CASSEVGTGVIDTEAFF
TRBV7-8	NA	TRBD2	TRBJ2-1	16	TGTGCCAGCAGCTTAGGACTAGCGGACTCCTACAATGAGCAGTTCTTC	CASSLGLADSYNEQFF
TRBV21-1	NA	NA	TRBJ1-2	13	TGTGCCAACATACAGGGGGCAGGCTATGGCTACACCTTC	CANIQGAGYGYTF
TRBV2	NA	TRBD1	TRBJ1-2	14	TGTGCCAGCGGGGGCAGGGGGCAGGGCTATGGCTACACCTTC	CASGGRGQGYGYTF
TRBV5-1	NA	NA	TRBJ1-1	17	TGCGCCAGCAGCTGGGGCCTCAGGGGCGAGATGAACACTGAAGCTTTCTTT	CASSWGLRGEMNTEAFF
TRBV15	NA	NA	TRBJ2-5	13	TGTGCCACCAGCAGAGACAGGGAAGAGACCCAGTACTTC	CATSRDREETQYF
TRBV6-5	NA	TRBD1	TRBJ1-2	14	TGTGCCAGCAGTTACTCGACAGGGAACTATGGCTACACCTTC	CASSYSTGNYGYTF
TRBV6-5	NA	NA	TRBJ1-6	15	TGTGCCAGCAGATCAAACTTGGACAACTTAGCACCCCTCCACTTT	CASRSNLDNLAPLHF
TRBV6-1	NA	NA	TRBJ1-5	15	TGTGCCAGCAGTAGTAGTTTTGAGGGTTCACAGCCCCAGCATTTT	CASSSSFEGSQPQHF
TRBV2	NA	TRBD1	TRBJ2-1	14	TGTGCCAGCAGGTGGGACAGGGGAGATGGTGAGCAGTTCTTC	CASRWDRGDGEQFF
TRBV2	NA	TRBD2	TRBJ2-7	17	TGTGCCAGCAGTGTACCCCTACTAGCGCCGAGCTCCTACGAGCAGTACTTC	CASSVPLLAPSSYEQYF
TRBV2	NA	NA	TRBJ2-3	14	TGTGCCAGCAGACCCGGGAGAATGGCAGATACGCAGTATTTT	CASRPGRMADTQYF
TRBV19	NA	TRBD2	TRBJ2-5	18	TGTGCCAGTAGCCCGGGACTAGCGGGGGGCCTCACTCAAGAGACCCAGTACTTC	CASSPGLAGGLTQETQYF
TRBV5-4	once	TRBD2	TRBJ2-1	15	TGTGCCAGCAGCTTGCCTAGCGGGAGCCACAATGAGCAGTTCTTC	CASSLPSGSHNEQFF
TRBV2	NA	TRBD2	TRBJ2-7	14	TGTGCCAGCAGTGCCACCGCGGGGGGAACCGAGCAGTACTTC	CASSATAGGTEQYF
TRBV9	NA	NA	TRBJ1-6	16	TGTGCCAGCAGCGTAGCACCCAGGGTTGGGAATTCACCCCTCCACTTT	CASSVAPRVGNSPLHF
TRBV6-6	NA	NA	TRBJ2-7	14	TGTGCCAGCAGTTATGGTCTAGCCGAACAAGAGCAGTACTTC	CASSYGLAEQEQYF